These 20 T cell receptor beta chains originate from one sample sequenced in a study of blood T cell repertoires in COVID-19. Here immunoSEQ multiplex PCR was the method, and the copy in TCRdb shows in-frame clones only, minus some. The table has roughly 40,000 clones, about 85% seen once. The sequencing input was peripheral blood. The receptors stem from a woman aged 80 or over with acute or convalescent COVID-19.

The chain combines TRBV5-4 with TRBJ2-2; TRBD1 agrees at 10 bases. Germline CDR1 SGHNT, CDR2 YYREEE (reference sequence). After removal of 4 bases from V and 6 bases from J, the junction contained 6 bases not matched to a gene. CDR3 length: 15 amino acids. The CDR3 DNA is TGTGCCAGCAGCCCATCCGGGACAGGGGCCGGGGAGCTGTTTTTT. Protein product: CASSPSGTGAGELFF.

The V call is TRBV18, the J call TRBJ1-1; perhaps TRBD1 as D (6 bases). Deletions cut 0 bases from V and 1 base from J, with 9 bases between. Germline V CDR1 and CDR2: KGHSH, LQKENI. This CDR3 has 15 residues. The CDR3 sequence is CASSPPGRGNTEAFF. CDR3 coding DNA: TGTGCCAGCTCACCACCGGGCAGGGGGAACACTGAAGCTTTCTTT.

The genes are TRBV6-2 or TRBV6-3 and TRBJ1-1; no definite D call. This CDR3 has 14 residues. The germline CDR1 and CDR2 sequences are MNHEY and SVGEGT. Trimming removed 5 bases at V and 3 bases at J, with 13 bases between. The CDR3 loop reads CASSTLGKDTEAFF. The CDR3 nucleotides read TGTGCCAGCAGTACGCTCGGGAAGGACACTGAAGCTTTCTTT.

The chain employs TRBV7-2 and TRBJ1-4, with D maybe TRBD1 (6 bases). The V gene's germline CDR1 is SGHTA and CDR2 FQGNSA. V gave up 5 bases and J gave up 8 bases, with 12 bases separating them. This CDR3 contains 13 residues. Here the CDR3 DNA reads TGTGCCAGCAGCCTGGACAGCTTCGAAAAACTGTTTTTT. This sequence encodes CASSLDSFEKLFF.

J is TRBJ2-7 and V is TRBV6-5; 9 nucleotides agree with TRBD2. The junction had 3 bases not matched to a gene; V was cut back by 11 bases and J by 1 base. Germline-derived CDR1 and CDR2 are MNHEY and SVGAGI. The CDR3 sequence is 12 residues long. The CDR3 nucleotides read TGTGCCCTGGGACTAGCATCCTACGAGCAGTACTTC. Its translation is CALGLASYEQYF.

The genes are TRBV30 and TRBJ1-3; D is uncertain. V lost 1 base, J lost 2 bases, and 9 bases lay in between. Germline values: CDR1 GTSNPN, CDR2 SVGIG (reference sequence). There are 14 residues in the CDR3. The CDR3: CAWSAVVPGNTIYF. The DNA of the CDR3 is TGTGCCTGGAGTGCGGTCGTCCCTGGAAACACCATATATTTT.

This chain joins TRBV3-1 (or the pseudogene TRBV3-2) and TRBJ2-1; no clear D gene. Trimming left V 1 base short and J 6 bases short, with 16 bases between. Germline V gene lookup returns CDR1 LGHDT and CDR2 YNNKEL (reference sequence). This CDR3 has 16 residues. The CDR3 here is CASSQVGLGSANEQFF. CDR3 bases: TGTGCCAGCAGCCAAGTTGGCCTCGGGTCCGCCAATGAGCAGTTCTTC.

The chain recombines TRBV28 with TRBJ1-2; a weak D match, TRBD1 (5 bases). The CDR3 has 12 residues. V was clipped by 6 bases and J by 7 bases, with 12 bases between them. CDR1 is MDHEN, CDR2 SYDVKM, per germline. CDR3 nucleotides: TGTGCCAGCAGCACGGAGGGGTTTGGCTACACCTTC. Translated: CASSTEGFGYTF.

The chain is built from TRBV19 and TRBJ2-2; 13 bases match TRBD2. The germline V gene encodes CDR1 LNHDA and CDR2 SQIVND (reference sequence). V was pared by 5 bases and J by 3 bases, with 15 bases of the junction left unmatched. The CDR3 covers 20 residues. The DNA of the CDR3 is TGTGCCAGTAGTGGGGGACTAGCGGGAACCTTCATCCCTTACACCGGGGAGCTGTTTTTT. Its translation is CASSGGLAGTFIPYTGELFF.

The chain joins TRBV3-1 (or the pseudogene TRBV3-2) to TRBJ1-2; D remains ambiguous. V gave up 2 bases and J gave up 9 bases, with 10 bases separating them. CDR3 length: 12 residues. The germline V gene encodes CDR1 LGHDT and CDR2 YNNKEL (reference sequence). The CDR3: CASSQSRISYTF. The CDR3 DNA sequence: TGTGCCAGCAGCCAATCGCGGATTAGCTACACCTTC.

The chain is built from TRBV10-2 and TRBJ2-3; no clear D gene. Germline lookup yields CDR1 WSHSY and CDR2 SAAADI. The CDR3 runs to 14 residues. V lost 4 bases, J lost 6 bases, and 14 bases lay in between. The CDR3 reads CASSARFRWDTQYF. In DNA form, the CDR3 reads TGCGCCAGCAGTGCCCGGTTCCGCTGGGATACGCAGTATTTT.

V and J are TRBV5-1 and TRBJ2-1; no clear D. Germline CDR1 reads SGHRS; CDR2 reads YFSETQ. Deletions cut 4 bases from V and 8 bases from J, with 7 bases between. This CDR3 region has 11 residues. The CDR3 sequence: CASSDSDEQFF. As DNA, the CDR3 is TGCGCCAGCAGCGATTCGGATGAGCAGTTCTTC.

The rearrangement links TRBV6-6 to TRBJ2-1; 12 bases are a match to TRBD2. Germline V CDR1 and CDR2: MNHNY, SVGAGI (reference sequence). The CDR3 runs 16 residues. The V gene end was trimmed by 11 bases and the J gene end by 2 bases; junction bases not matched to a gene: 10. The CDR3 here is CAASSGRAVAYNEQFF. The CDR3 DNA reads TGTGCCGCATCTAGCGGGAGGGCCGTAGCCTACAATGAGCAGTTCTTC.

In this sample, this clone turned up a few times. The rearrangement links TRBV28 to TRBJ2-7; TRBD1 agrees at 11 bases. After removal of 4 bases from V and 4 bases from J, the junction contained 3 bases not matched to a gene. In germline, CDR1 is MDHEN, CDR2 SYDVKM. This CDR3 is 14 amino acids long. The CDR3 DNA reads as TGTGCCAGCAGTTGGACAGGGGGCTCGTACGAGCAGTACTTC. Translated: CASSWTGGSYEQYF.

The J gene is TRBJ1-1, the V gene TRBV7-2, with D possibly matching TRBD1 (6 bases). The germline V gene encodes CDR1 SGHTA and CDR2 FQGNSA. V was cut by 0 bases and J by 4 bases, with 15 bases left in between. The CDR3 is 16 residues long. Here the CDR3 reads CASSLASGGQGTEAFF. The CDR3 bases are TGTGCCAGCAGCTTAGCATCGGGGGGGCAGGGCACTGAAGCTTTCTTT.

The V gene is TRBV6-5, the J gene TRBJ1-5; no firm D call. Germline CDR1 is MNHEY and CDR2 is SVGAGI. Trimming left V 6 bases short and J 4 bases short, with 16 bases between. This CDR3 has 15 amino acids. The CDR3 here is CASSPGSGGNQPQHF. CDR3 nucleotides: TGTGCCAGCAGCCCGGGCTCTGGAGGGAATCAGCCCCAGCATTTT.

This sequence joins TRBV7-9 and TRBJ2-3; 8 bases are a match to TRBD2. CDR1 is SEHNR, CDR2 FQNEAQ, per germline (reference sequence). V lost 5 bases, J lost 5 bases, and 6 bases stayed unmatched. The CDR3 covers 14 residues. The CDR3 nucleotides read TGTGCCAGCAGCAAGGGACTAGGAGGAGATACGCAGTATTTT. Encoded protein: CASSKGLGGDTQYF.

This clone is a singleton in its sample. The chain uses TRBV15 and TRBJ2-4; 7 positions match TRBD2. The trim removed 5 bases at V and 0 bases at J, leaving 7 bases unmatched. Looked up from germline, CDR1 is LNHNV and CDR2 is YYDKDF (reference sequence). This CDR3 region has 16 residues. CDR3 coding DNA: TGTGCCACCAGCCACGGGACTACATCAGCCAAAAACATTCAGTACTTC. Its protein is CATSHGTTSAKNIQYF. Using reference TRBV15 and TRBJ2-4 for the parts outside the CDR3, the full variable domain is DAMVIQNPRYQVTQFGKPVTLSCSQTLNHNVMYWYQQKSSQAPKLLFHYYDKDFNNEADTPDNFQSRRPNTSFCFLDIRSPGLGDTAMYLCATSHGTTSAKNIQYFGAGTRLSVL.

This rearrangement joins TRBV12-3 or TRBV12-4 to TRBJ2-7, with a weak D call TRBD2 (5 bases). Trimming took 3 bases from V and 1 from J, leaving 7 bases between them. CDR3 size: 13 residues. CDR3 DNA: TGTGCCAGCAGTTTGGACTCGTCCTACGAGCAGTACTTC. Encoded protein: CASSLDSSYEQYF.

The CDR3 loop reads CASGLAHNYGYTF. The CDR3 DNA reads TGTGCTAGTGGTTTGGCCCATAACTATGGCTACACCTTC. The chain employs TRBV12-5 and TRBJ1-2; D not resolved. The CDR3 spans 13 residues. V was trimmed by 1 base and J by 1 base, leaving 4 bases between them. Germline V gene data show CDR1 as LGHNT and CDR2 as FRNRAP.